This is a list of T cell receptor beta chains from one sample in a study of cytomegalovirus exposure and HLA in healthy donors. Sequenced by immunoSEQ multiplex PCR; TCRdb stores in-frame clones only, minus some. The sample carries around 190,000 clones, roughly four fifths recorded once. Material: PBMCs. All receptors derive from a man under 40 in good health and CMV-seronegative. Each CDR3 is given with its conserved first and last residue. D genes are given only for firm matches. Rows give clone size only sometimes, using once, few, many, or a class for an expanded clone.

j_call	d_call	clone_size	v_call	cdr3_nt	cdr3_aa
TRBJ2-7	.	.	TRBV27	TGTGCCAGCAGTCCGACGGGGAACTCCTACGAGCAGTACTTC	CASSPTGNSYEQYF
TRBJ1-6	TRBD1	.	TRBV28	TGTGCCAGCAGTTCCCTTAGGACAGGGTTTTCACCCCTCCACTTT	CASSSLRTGFSPLHF
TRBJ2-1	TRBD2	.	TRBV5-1	TGCGCCAGCAGCTTGGAGGGGACTAGCGGCCACAATGAGCAGTTCTTC	CASSLEGTSGHNEQFF
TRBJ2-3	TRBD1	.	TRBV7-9	TGTGCCAGCAGCTTGGCGGGACAGGGCGACACAGATACGCAGTATTTT	CASSLAGQGDTDTQYF
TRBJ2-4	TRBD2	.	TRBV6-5	TGTGCCAGCAGTTACTCGATTAGCGGGAGTCGTTACATTCAGTACTTC	CASSYSISGSRYIQYF
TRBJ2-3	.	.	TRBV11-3	TGTGCCAGCAGCTTCGATAGCGTATCAGATACGCAGTATTTT	CASSFDSVSDTQYF
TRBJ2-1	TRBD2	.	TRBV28	TGTGCCAGCACAGTTAGCGGGAGACCCAATGAGCAGTTCTTC	CASTVSGRPNEQFF
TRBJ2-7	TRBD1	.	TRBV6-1	TGTGCCAGCAGAGGGGACAGGTCCTACGAGCAGTACTTC	CASRGDRSYEQYF
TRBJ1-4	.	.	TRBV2	TGTGCCAGCAGTGAGTGGGGGCTGGCGGATGAAAAACTGTTTTTT	CASSEWGLADEKLFF
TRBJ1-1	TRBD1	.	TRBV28	TGTGCCAGCAGGGCAGGGGGCATGAACACTGAAGCTTTCTTT	CASRAGGMNTEAFF
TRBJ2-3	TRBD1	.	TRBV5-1	TGCGCCAGCAGTCGGACAGGTAGCACAGATACGCAGTATTTT	CASSRTGSTDTQYF
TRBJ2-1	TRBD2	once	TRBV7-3	TGTGCCAGCAGCTCACCCGGGACTAGCGGGAGTAGGAGTGAGCAGTTCTTC	CASSSPGTSGSRSEQFF
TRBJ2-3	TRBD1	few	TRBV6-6	TGTGCCAGCAGTGCCCAGGGGGCAGATACGCAGTATTTT	CASSAQGADTQYF
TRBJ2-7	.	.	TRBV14	TGTGCCAGCAGCCATTTTAGCCACACCTTCAACTCCTACGAGCAGTACTTC	CASSHFSHTFNSYEQYF
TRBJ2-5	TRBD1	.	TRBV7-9	TGTGCCAGTAACAGGGGCCAAGAGACCCAGTACTTC	CASNRGQETQYF
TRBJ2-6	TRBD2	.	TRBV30	TGTGCCTGGAGTGTGGGTAGCGGGAGCTCTGGGGCCAACGTCCTGACTTTC	CAWSVGSGSSGANVLTF
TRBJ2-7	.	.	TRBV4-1	TGCGCCAGCAGCTACATACGACCGACAGGAACTTCCTACGAGCAGTACTTC	CASSYIRPTGTSYEQYF
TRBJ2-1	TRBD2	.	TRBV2	TGTGCCAGCATGGGCGAGCTAGCGGGATCGTGGAATGAGCAGTTCTTC	CASMGELAGSWNEQFF
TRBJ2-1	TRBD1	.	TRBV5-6	TGTGCCAGCAGCCCGGGGACAGGTCTACTTGACCTCTCCTACAATGAGCAGTTCTTC	CASSPGTGLLDLSYNEQFF
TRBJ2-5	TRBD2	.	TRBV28	TGTGCCAGCAGTTTTTTTCCGGGACTAGCGGGAAGGGAGACCCAGTACTTC	CASSFFPGLAGRETQYF
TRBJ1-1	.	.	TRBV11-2	TGTGCCAGCAGCTTACAGGGGTTCACTGAAGCTTTCTTT	CASSLQGFTEAFF
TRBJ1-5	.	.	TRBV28	TGTGCCAGCAGCCCCGGGACTAGGCTAGGGAATAGCAATCAGCCCCAGCATTTT	CASSPGTRLGNSNQPQHF
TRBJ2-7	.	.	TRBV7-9	TGTGCCAGCAGCTTAGAGGGCGGGGAACCCTCCTACGAGCAGTACTTC	CASSLEGGEPSYEQYF
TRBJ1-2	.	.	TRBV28	TGTGCCAGCAGTTCAACACATGGCTACACCTTC	CASSSTHGYTF
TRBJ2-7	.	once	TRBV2	TGTGCCAGCAAAGCTGGGGCACCTAACCCTTACGAGCAGTACTTC	CASKAGAPNPYEQYF
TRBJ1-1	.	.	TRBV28	TGTGCCAGCATTAGCAACACTGAAGCTTTCTTT	CASISNTEAFF
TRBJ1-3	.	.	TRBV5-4	TGTGCCAGCAGCTTCGCAGGGGTGGCTGGAAACACCATATATTTT	CASSFAGVAGNTIYF
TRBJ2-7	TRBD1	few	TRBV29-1	TGCAGCGTTGAAAAACAGGGGGCGCAGTACTTC	CSVEKQGAQYF
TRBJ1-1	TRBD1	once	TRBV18	TGTGCCAGCTCACCGAACCGGGACAGGGGACTTAAGGACACTGAAGCTTTCTTT	CASSPNRDRGLKDTEAFF